Listed below are T cell receptor beta chains from one sample, sequenced in a study of blood T cell repertoires in COVID-19. TCRdb's table, derived via immunoSEQ multiplex PCR, lists solely in-frame clones and lacks some. This repertoire shows 200,000 to 250,000 clones, over 70% found once; its top ten account for 7.2%. The specimen sequenced was peripheral blood. These receptor sequences come from a woman in her 70s with acute or convalescent COVID-19. Both conserved end residues are part of each CDR3. The D gene is left open where the match is weak. Only part of the rows carry a size: once, few, many, or a class if the clone is expanded.

CDR3,DNA,D,V,J,size
CSASFASSYNEQFF,TGCAGTGCTAGTTTTGCTAGCTCCTACAATGAGCAGTTCTTC,NA,TRBV20-1,TRBJ2-1,NA
CASSDRGGSYNEQFF,TGTGCCAGCAGTGACAGGGGGGGCTCCTACAATGAGCAGTTCTTC,TRBD1,TRBV6-2/TRBV6-3,TRBJ2-1,NA
CASSVGEGSSGANVLTF,TGTGCCAGCAGCGTAGGAGAAGGGAGCTCTGGGGCCAACGTCCTGACTTTC,NA,TRBV9,TRBJ2-6,NA
CASSQGGFGEQFF,TGCGCCAGCAGCCAAGGTGGCTTCGGGGAGCAGTTCTTC,NA,TRBV4-1,TRBJ2-1,NA
CASSVSGTGARDTQYF,TGTGCCAGCAGCGTTTCCGGGACAGGGGCGCGAGATACGCAGTATTTT,TRBD1,TRBV7-2,TRBJ2-3,NA
CASSLGGGNEKLFF,TGTGCCAGCAGCTTGGGTGGGGGGAATGAAAAACTGTTTTTT,NA,TRBV5-5,TRBJ1-4,once
CASSLDLQGETQYF,TGTGCCAGCTCACTGGACCTTCAGGGAGAGACCCAGTACTTC,NA,TRBV18,TRBJ2-5,NA
CSARDKKTQYF,TGCAGTGCTAGAGATAAAAAGACCCAGTACTTC,NA,TRBV20-1,TRBJ2-5,NA
CASSIQFTEAFF,TGTGCCAGTAGTATCCAGTTTACTGAAGCTTTCTTT,NA,TRBV19,TRBJ1-1,NA
CASSPDNRIYGYTF,TGTGCCAGCTCACCCGATAACAGGATCTATGGCTACACCTTC,NA,TRBV18,TRBJ1-2,NA
CASSTSGGKNIQYF,TGTGCCAGCAGTACGTCAGGGGGGAAAAACATTCAGTACTTC,NA,TRBV6-5,TRBJ2-4,NA
CASSIRTGGVYEQYF,TGTGCCAGTAGTATACGGACAGGGGGCGTGTACGAGCAGTACTTC,TRBD1,TRBV19,TRBJ2-7,few
CASSQEGGLAQETQYF,TGTGCCAGCAGCCAAGAGGGCGGACTAGCACAAGAGACCCAGTACTTC,TRBD2,TRBV4-2,TRBJ2-5,NA
CASRRGEGSAETQYF,TGTGCCAGCAGGCGGGGAGAGGGGAGTGCAGAGACCCAGTACTTC,NA,TRBV6-5,TRBJ2-5,NA
CASSYGTGAHTEAFF,TGTGCCAGCAGTTACGGGACAGGGGCTCACACTGAAGCTTTCTTT,TRBD1,TRBV13,TRBJ1-1,NA
CASSADSGYTF,TGTGCCAGCAGTGCTGACTCGGGCTACACCTTC,NA,TRBV6-6,TRBJ1-2,NA
CASSLAGTSGISHYEQYF,TGTGCCAGCAGTTTGGCCGGGACTAGCGGGATATCGCACTACGAGCAGTACTTC,TRBD2,TRBV7-2,TRBJ2-7,NA
CASSLPGQGNYGYTF,TGTGCCAGCAGCTTGCCTGGACAGGGGAACTATGGCTACACCTTC,TRBD1,TRBV5-4,TRBJ1-2,once
CSASDTQGDTEAFF,TGCAGTGCTAGTGATACACAGGGGGACACTGAAGCTTTCTTT,TRBD1,TRBV20-1,TRBJ1-1,NA
CASSPPQGRHEQYF,TGTGCCAGCTCACCACCGCAGGGGCGGCACGAGCAGTACTTC,NA,TRBV18,TRBJ2-7,NA
CASSERSGQGYNEQFF,TGTGCCAGCAGTGAACGTTCTGGACAGGGGTACAATGAGCAGTTCTTC,TRBD1,TRBV25-1,TRBJ2-1,NA
CASSPGLDQETQYF,TGTGCCAGCAGCCCGGGACTAGACCAAGAGACCCAGTACTTC,TRBD2,TRBV3-1/TRBV3-2,TRBJ2-5,NA
CASSQDGGRDTQYF,TGCGCCAGCAGCCAAGACGGGGGGAGGGATACGCAGTATTTT,TRBD2,TRBV4-1,TRBJ2-3,once
CASSESLILAVPGETQYF,TGTGCCAGCAGTGAATCCTTGATCCTAGCGGTGCCCGGAGAGACCCAGTACTTC,TRBD2,TRBV6-1,TRBJ2-5,NA
CASSPDRGRNNEQFF,TGCGCCAGCAGCCCCGACAGGGGTCGGAACAATGAGCAGTTCTTC,TRBD1,TRBV5-1,TRBJ2-1,NA
CASSLGWSGGGADTQYF,TGTGCCAGCAGCTTGGGATGGAGCGGCGGCGGGGCGGATACGCAGTATTTT,NA,TRBV7-2,TRBJ2-3,NA
CASRDRAGANVLTF,TGTGCCAGCCGTGACAGGGCCGGGGCCAACGTCCTGACTTTC,TRBD1,TRBV10-3,TRBJ2-6,many
CASSREGINEKLFF,TGTGCCAGCAGCCGCGAGGGAATTAATGAAAAACTGTTTTTT,NA,TRBV3-1/TRBV3-2,TRBJ1-4,NA
CASSHRDSRTSNSPLHF,TGTGCCAGCAGCCATAGGGACAGTCGTACCTCAAATTCACCCCTCCACTTT,TRBD1,TRBV2,TRBJ1-6,NA
CASSSTTGLGELFF,TGTGCCAGCAGCTCCACGACAGGGCTCGGGGAGCTGTTTTTT,TRBD1,TRBV7-9,TRBJ2-2,NA
CASSLSGDSNQPQHF,TGTGCCAGCAGCTTATCGGGGGATAGCAATCAGCCCCAGCATTTT,NA,TRBV7-3,TRBJ1-5,few
CASTFKAGTPPGELFF,TGTGCCAGCACCTTTAAAGCGGGGACTCCCCCGGGGGAGCTGTTTTTT,TRBD2,TRBV13,TRBJ2-2,few
CASSLRGTSGGADTQYF,TGTGCCAGCAGCCTACGCGGGACTAGCGGGGGGGCAGATACGCAGTATTTT,TRBD2,TRBV9,TRBJ2-3,NA
CASSVLGAANTGELFF,TGTGCCAGCAGCGTATTGGGGGCCGCGAACACCGGGGAGCTGTTTTTT,NA,TRBV9,TRBJ2-2,few
CASSPTRGGASTDTQYF,TGTGCCAGCTCACCGACGCGAGGCGGGGCTAGCACAGATACGCAGTATTTT,NA,TRBV18,TRBJ2-3,NA
CASSSRTGPVSEQYF,TGTGCCAGCAGCTCCCGGACAGGGCCAGTTTCCGAGCAGTACTTC,TRBD1,TRBV7-2,TRBJ2-7,NA
CASSHTRGGVGYTF,TGTGCCAGCAGCCATACCCGGGGAGGGGTTGGCTACACCTTC,NA,TRBV14,TRBJ1-2,NA
CAIGSKGAANEKLFF,TGTGCCATCGGTTCCAAGGGGGCAGCTAATGAAAAACTGTTTTTT,TRBD1,TRBV10-3,TRBJ1-4,NA
CASSVDLGQGSYTF,TGTGCCAGCAGCGTAGACCTAGGGCAGGGAAGCTACACCTTC,NA,TRBV9,TRBJ1-2,NA
CASSLRDRGDSPLHF,TGTGCCAGCAGCCTAAGGGACAGGGGCGATTCACCCCTCCACTTT,TRBD1,TRBV5-8,TRBJ1-6,NA
CAISRGEETQYF,TGTGCCATCAGCCGGGGGGAAGAGACCCAGTACTTC,TRBD2,TRBV10-3,TRBJ2-5,NA
CASSLRAGSGNTIYF,TGTGCCAGCAGTTTAAGGGCGGGGTCAGGAAACACCATATATTTT,NA,TRBV27,TRBJ1-3,few
CASSGLGAGLEAFF,TGTGCCAGCAGCGGATTGGGGGCAGGTCTTGAAGCTTTCTTT,NA,TRBV6-5,TRBJ1-1,NA
CASSATGGTYNEQFF,TGTGCCAGCAGTGCCACCGGGGGAACCTACAATGAGCAGTTCTTC,NA,TRBV2,TRBJ2-1,NA